The 2 T cell receptor beta chains given below trace back to one sample, sequenced in a study of response to subunit inactivated influenza vaccine. From the RT-PCR reads, TCRdb called clonotypes with MiXCR, one entry per CDR3 protein. The top ten hold 9.5% to 13% of the sample, which has under 850,000 distinct CDR3 sequences, approximately 17% seen once. The sequencing here drew on PBMCs from blood, taken 5 days after vaccination. The receptors shown here come from a man aged 50 to 60 who received an inactivated influenza vaccine.

The chain carries TRBV20-1 and TRBJ1-2; D is unresolved. The germline V and J ends were trimmed by 4 bases and 4 bases, with 13 bases remaining between them. From germline, CDR1 is DFQATT and CDR2 SNEGSKA (reference sequence). This CDR3 is built from 13 residues. The CDR3 protein is CSAMAGNSYGYTF. CDR3 DNA: TGCAGTGCTATGGCCGGGAACAGCTATGGCTACACCTTC.

This sequence joins TRBV12-3 or TRBV12-4 and TRBJ2-3; TRBD1 matches at 7 bases. V lost 7 bases to trimming and J lost 6 bases; unmatched junction nucleotides: 13. CDR3 length: 15 residues. As DNA, the CDR3 is TGTGCCAGCAATCTGGGCTACAGGGGTTTGGATACGCAGTATTTT. The encoded protein is CASNLGYRGLDTQYF.